This record covers a single T cell receptor beta chain. Its antigen is currently unknown. Assay used: immunoSEQ multiplex PCR; TCRdb lists only in-frame clones, some missing. This sample has 100,000 to 120,000 clones, with 95% found just once. Germline V CDR1 and CDR2: SGHVS, FQNEAQ. The V and J ends lost 5 bases and 0 bases, in that order; junction bases with no gene match: 4. This CDR3 region has 15 residues. This sample was included in a study of cytomegalovirus exposure and HLA in healthy donors. Study observations and caveats: The study found most TCR sequences rare, yet found some public TCRs in many donors.

Sequencing was carried out using PBMCs. The chain carries TRBV7-8 and TRBJ2-3, with 8 nucleotides matching TRBD1. The TCR sequence derives from a woman between 18 and 29 years old in good health and CMV-seronegative. The CDR3 DNA is TGTGCCAGCAGCCCCGGACAGGGAAGCACAGATACGCAGTATTTT. Translating it yields CASSPGQGSTDTQYF.